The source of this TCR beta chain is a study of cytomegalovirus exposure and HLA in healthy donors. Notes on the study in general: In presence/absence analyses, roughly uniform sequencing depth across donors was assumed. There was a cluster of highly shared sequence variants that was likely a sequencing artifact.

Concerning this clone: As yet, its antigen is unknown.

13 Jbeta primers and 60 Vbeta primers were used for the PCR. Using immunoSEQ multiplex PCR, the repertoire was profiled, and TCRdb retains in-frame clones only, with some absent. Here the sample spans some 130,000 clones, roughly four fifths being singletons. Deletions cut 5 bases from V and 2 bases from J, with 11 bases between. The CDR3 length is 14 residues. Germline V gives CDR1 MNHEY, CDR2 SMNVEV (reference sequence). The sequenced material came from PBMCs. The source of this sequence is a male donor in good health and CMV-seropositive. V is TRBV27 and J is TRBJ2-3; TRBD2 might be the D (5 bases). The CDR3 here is CASSLRDDTDTQYF. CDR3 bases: TGTGCCAGCAGTCTCCGGGATGACACAGATACGCAGTATTTT.